This T cell receptor beta chain stems from a study of T cell repertoires in cytomegalovirus infection (dated by TCRdb to about 2019). Describing the broader study: Because public TCR beta signatures pointed to carriage of CMV infection together with the matching HLA type, the HLA type of each donor mattered for the analysis.

As to this clonotype: What antigen it recognizes has not been identified. No much larger clonotype is one base removed from it; base qualities were not supplied.

TCRdb shows the sequencer as Illumina HiSeq 1500. TCRdb reprocessed the public reads (quality trimming at Q25 with fastp, clone calling with MiXCR) and kept in-frame beta chains. Each entry merges the rows of one CDR3 protein and shows their most common DNA and genes. The sample records about 120,000 distinct CDR3 sequences, over 9.5% of which are singletons. The ten top clones hold about 32% of the sample. General conclusions and limits of the study: The ex vivo response was dominated by HLA-C-restricted CMV-specific TCR beta clonotypes, which also provided the single most frequent clonotype in two of eight donors. In both this cohort and an independent approximately 370-donor cohort, the cumulative frequency of public TCR beta family members distinguished carriers of CMV infection plus the relevant HLA type.

V loses 7 bases, J loses 1 base, and the germline ends lie 13 bases apart. Looking up the germline V gene yields CDR1 SQVTM and CDR2 ANQGSEA. From the cysteine up to the phenylalanine, the CDR3 has a length of 14 residues. Just the 42-base CDR3 DNA is kept, in frame starting at base 1. The sample was PBMCs, sequenced either directly or after in vitro stimulation (not recorded which). This clonotype was sampled from a human donor in good health (CMV status not recorded). Some clones in this sample may be carry-over from other donors' samples. The chain employs TRBV29-1 and TRBJ2-2; 6 matching bases give a weak D call of TRBD2. The CDR3 region: CSGLGGKNTGELFF. The bases read TGCAGCGGGTTGGGCGGGAAGAACACCGGGGAGCTGTTTTTT.